Below are 22 T cell receptor beta chains sequenced from a single sample in a study of beta chain features in type 1 diabetes. Antigens for these TCRs are unknown. Whole-study findings and limits: Shorter TCRB CDR3s, moderately but significantly so, were found in Type 1 diabetes patients in all four CD4+ subsets.

Investigators reverse transcribed all isolated RNA, so they sequenced expressed TCRB transcripts. The repertoire was sequenced with immunoSEQ multiplex PCR; TCRdb's copy has only in-frame clones and lacks some. The data show 95,000 to 150,000 clones, roughly 15% seen once. The sample comprised central memory CD4+ T cells from blood. The source of these receptors is a man aged 25 to 45 with type 1 diabetes.

This clone has a handful of counts. An end of the junction does not agree with germline; a read error may underlie this. V is TRBV29-1 and J is TRBJ2-3; unclear D gene. This CDR3 region has 8 residues. Germline CDR1 is SQVTM and CDR2 is ANQGSEA. In nucleotides, the CDR3 is TGCAGCGTTGAAGCTTGGGATTTT. This translates into CSVEAWDF.

This clone was counted a few times. The chain is built from TRBV25-1 and TRBJ2-7; D call uncertain. Trimming left V 4 bases short and J 3 bases short, with 7 bases between. From germline, CDR1 is MGHDK and CDR2 SYGVNS. CDR3 length equals 12 residues. CDR3 sequence reads: CASSGQHYEQYF. CDR3 bases: TGTGCCAGCAGTGGGCAGCACTACGAGCAGTACTTC.

The rearrangement links TRBV25-1 to TRBJ1-4; D possibly corresponds to TRBD1 (6 bases). CDR1 and CDR2 (germline): MGHDK, SYGVNS. V was shortened by 3 bases and J by 7 bases, with 15 bases between the two germline ends. This CDR3 has 15 amino acids. CDR3 loop: CASSDPYTGIEKLFF. CDR3 nucleotides: TGTGCCAGCAGTGACCCGTATACAGGGATTGAAAAACTGTTTTTT.

This clone has just a few counts. The chain uses TRBV6-5 and TRBJ2-3; D is possibly TRBD2 (6 bases). The CDR3 covers 14 residues. Trimming removed 9 bases at V and 3 bases at J, with 16 bases between. CDR1 MNHEY and CDR2 SVGAGI come from the germline V gene. The DNA for the CDR3 is TGTGCCAGTTTCGACAGCCGGGGGACAGATACGCAGTATTTT. This sequence encodes CASFDSRGTDTQYF.

This clone was picked up a small number of times. V is TRBV9 and J is TRBJ1-4; the D is unclear. The CDR3 totals 16 residues. Trimming took 0 bases from V and 3 from J, leaving 12 bases between them. Germline values: CDR1 SGDLS, CDR2 YYNGEE. CDR3 DNA sequence: TGTGCCAGCAGCGTAGTAGGTGGCGGGCCTAATGAAAAACTGTTTTTT. As protein: CASSVVGGGPNEKLFF.

Remarks on this clone: The junction and the germline gene differ at one end; a read error may be behind it. V and J are TRBV7-7 and TRBJ2-3; 10 nucleotides align to TRBD2. CDR1 is SSHAT and CDR2 is FNYEAQ in the germline V gene (reference sequence). The CDR3 has 15 residues. CDR3 nucleotides: TGTGCTAGCAGCCAATCGGGACTAGCGACAGATACGCAGTATTTT. Its protein is CASSQSGLATDTQYF.

This clone was counted only a few times. The DNA for the CDR3 is TGCGCCAGCTCTAATATACCGGGACGGATCAATCAGCCCCAGCATTTT. This sequence encodes CASSNIPGRINQPQHF. The chain combines TRBV23-1 with TRBJ1-5; the D gene is possibly TRBD1 (5 bases). TRBV23-1 falls under the ORF class, with uncertain function. V was clipped by 8 bases and J by 3 bases, with 20 bases between them. The CDR3 contains 16 residues.

V is TRBV7-3 and J is TRBJ2-2; TRBD2 might be the D (6 bases). Germline V gene lookup returns CDR1 SGHTA and CDR2 FQGTGA. Between the trimmed V and J ends, which lost 5 bases and 0 bases, there was a span of 10 bases. The CDR3 is 15 amino acids. This CDR3 reads CASSVDYSNTGELFF. The CDR3 DNA reads TGTGCCAGCAGCGTGGACTACTCGAACACCGGGGAGCTGTTTTTT.

This clone was picked up a small number of times. V and J are TRBV6-4 and TRBJ2-1; 9 nucleotides agree with TRBD2. From germline, CDR1 is MRHNA and CDR2 SNTAGT. The CDR3 sequence is 14 residues long. The ends lost 3 bases at V and 5 bases at J; junction bases unmatched: 2. In nucleotides, the CDR3 is TGTGCCAGCAGTGAGCGGGGGGGGAACAATGAGCAGTTCTTC. This codes for CASSERGGNNEQFF.

The chain recombines TRBV6-1 with TRBJ2-1; 10 positions match TRBD1. The CDR3 sequence is 15 residues long. The V segment lost 4 bases and the J segment 5 bases; nucleotides outside the gene matches: 5. Germline CDR1 MNHNS, CDR2 SASEGT. Here the CDR3 reads CASSGPGQGNNEQFF. CDR3 nucleotide sequence: TGTGCCAGCAGTGGCCCGGGACAGGGGAACAATGAGCAGTTCTTC.

This clone was recorded at least ten times. The sample contains more than one DNA sequence encoding this CDR3. The chain uses TRBV11-2 and TRBJ2-5; possible D gene TRBD1, 6 bases. V was pared by 7 bases and J by 2 bases, with 11 bases between. The length of the CDR3 is 13 residues. The germline CDR1 and CDR2 sequences are SGHAT and FQNNGV. CDR3 sequence: CASTRGIQETQYF. The CDR3 DNA is TGTGCCAGCACAAGGGGGATACAAGAGACCCAGTACTTC.

CDR3 bases: TGCAGCGCCGCAACTCGAGGGGGGACCTACGAGCAGTACTTC. Translated, it gives CSAATRGGTYEQYF. The chain combines TRBV29-1 with TRBJ2-5; the D gene could be TRBD1 or TRBD2 (6 bases each). The DNA end is a closer match to TRBJ2-7, so the J assignment may be wrong. This CDR3 region has 14 residues. Germline lookup yields CDR1 SQVTM and CDR2 ANQGSEA.

This rearrangement joins TRBV10-3 to TRBJ2-3, with TRBD2 matching 10 bases. The CDR3 is 14 amino acids. Germline loops: CDR1 ENHRY, CDR2 SYGVKD. The V segment lost 3 bases and the J segment 4 bases; nucleotides outside the gene matches: 1. This CDR3 is CAISDGTSADTQYF. The CDR3, as DNA: TGTGCCATCAGTGACGGGACTAGCGCAGATACGCAGTATTTT.

This clone was found a few times. The chain recombines TRBV9 with TRBJ2-3; 9 bases agree with TRBD2. V lost 4 bases and J lost 3; bases outside the gene matches: 6. The CDR3 consists of 15 residues. CDR1 is SGDLS, CDR2 YYNGEE, per germline. The CDR3 region is CASSPSGGRTDTQYF. The CDR3 nucleotides are TGTGCCAGCAGCCCCAGCGGGGGGCGGACAGATACGCAGTATTTT.

Ten or more counts support this clone. V and J are TRBV6-5 and TRBJ2-1, with D maybe TRBD2 (5 bases). V lost 5 bases and J lost 9, with 8 bases in between. The CDR3 consists of 11 residues. From germline, CDR1 is MNHEY and CDR2 SVGAGI. CDR3 amino acids: CASSSGGEQFF. DNA for the CDR3: TGTGCCAGCAGTAGCGGAGGTGAGCAGTTCTTC.

Only one count was recorded for this clone. The chain recombines TRBV14 with TRBJ1-2; D unresolved. The CDR3 has 15 amino acids. The germline CDR1 and CDR2 sequences are SGHDN and FVKESK. V was pared by 1 base and J by 4 bases, with 13 bases between. The CDR3, as DNA: TGTGCCAGCAGCCAAGCGACTGGACTGCGCTATGGCTACACCTTC. This translates into CASSQATGLRYGYTF.

This clone was seen a few times. The CDR3 reads CASSPGVGYNSPLHF. In nucleotides, the CDR3 is TGTGCCAGCAGTCCCGGAGTAGGGTATAATTCACCCCTCCACTTT. The chain carries TRBV28 and TRBJ1-6, with D unclear. Germline CDR1 MDHEN, CDR2 SYDVKM. V shed 5 bases and J shed 4 bases, with 12 bases lying between them. The CDR3 is made up of 15 amino acids.

This clone was counted only a few times. The gene calls are TRBV14 and TRBJ1-2; D is perhaps TRBD1 (5 bases). The CDR3 is made up of 12 amino acids. Germline CDR1 SGHDN, CDR2 FVKESK. With 2 bases removed from V and 4 bases from J, the gap between germline ends came to 5 bases. The CDR3 protein is CASSQQGYGYTF. CDR3 DNA sequence: TGTGCCAGCAGCCAACAGGGCTATGGCTACACCTTC.

The chain joins TRBV2 to TRBJ2-2; D not certain. The germline V gene encodes CDR1 SNHLY and CDR2 FYNNEI. There are 13 residues in the CDR3. V dropped 7 bases and J dropped 4 bases, with 10 bases sitting between them. CDR3 nucleotide sequence: TGTGCCAGCATAAGGACCCCCACCGGGGAGCTGTTTTTT. It codes for CASIRTPTGELFF. The full variable domain, rest sourced from reference TRBV2 and TRBJ2-2, is EPEVTQTPSHQVTQMGQEVILRCVPISNHLYFYWYRQILGQKVEFLVSFYNNEISEKSEIFDDQFSVERPDGSNFTLKIRSTKLEDSAMYFCASIRTPTGELFFGEGSRLTVL.

V is TRBV5-1 and J is TRBJ2-2; unclear D gene. CDR1 and CDR2 (germline): SGHRS, YFSETQ. Trimming left V 7 bases short and J 0 bases short, with 10 bases between. The CDR3 is 14 residues long. CDR3 sequence (DNA): TGCGCCAGCTTGGACGGAACGAACACCGGGGAGCTGTTTTTT. It codes for CASLDGTNTGELFF.

This rearrangement joins TRBV4-2 to TRBJ2-1; 8 nucleotides align to TRBD1. Trimming took 4 bases from V and 10 from J; bases not matched to a gene: 6. The CDR3 is 13 residues long. CDR1 and CDR2 (germline): LGHNA, YNFKEQ. CDR3 nucleotide sequence: TGTGCCAGCAGCCGATTACAGGGGGAGGAGCAGTTCTTC. Its protein product is CASSRLQGEEQFF.

The CDR3 loop is CASRLQGTHEQYF. CDR3 nucleotide sequence: TGCGCCAGCCGCTTACAGGGAACCCACGAGCAGTACTTC. V is TRBV23-1 and J is TRBJ2-7; tentative D call: TRBD1 (6 bases). TRBV23-1 is an ORF; its function is uncertain. The CDR3 sequence is 13 residues long. V lost 8 bases to trimming and J lost 5 bases, with 16 bases between them.